One and the same sample provided the 25 T cell receptor beta chains below, sequenced in a study of blood T cell repertoires in COVID-19. Sequencing used immunoSEQ multiplex PCR; TCRdb keeps in-frame clones, though not all of them. The sample carries about 220,000 clones, 82% recorded once. Sequences were obtained from PBMCs or T cells enriched from blood (not recorded which). The receptors derive from a woman in her sixties or seventies who had recovered from COVID-19.

The chain recombines TRBV7-9 with TRBJ2-7; TRBD2 might be the D (5 bases). This CDR3 spans 14 amino acids. Germline CDR1 SEHNR, CDR2 FQNEAQ (reference sequence). V lost 4 bases and J lost 9, with 19 bases in between. As DNA, the CDR3 is TGTGCCAGCAGCTCCCGGGAACTGCAGTTGCGGCAGTACTTC. Its protein is CASSSRELQLRQYF.

The V call is TRBV3-1 (or the pseudogene TRBV3-2), the J call TRBJ2-5, with 11 bases lining up with TRBD2. The junction had 7 bases not matched to a gene; V was cut back by 4 bases and J by 3 bases. The CDR3 length is 16 residues. Germline-derived CDR1 and CDR2 are LGHDT and YNNKEL (reference sequence). The CDR3 loop is CASSLPGLAEEETQYF. As DNA, the CDR3 is TGTGCCAGCAGCCTCCCGGGACTAGCGGAGGAAGAGACCCAGTACTTC.

The chain links TRBV20-1 to TRBJ1-1, with TRBD1 as a possible D gene (5 bases). V was shortened by 3 bases and J by 4 bases, with 6 bases between the two germline ends. The CDR3 runs 11 residues. CDR1 and CDR2 (germline): DFQATT, SNEGSKA (reference sequence). The CDR3 reads CSARQGTEAFF. CDR3 nucleotide sequence: TGCAGTGCTAGGCAGGGCACTGAAGCTTTCTTT.

The gene calls are TRBV7-2 and TRBJ2-3; D possibly corresponds to TRBD2 (5 bases). The V end lost 5 bases, the J end lost 5 bases, and 17 bases lay between the germline ends. This CDR3 comprises 15 residues. Germline V gene lookup returns CDR1 SGHTA and CDR2 FQGNSA. The CDR3 nucleotides are TGTGCCAGCAGCCCCCCCCGGGGAACGCGAGATACGCAGTATTTT. This gives the protein CASSPPRGTRDTQYF.

V gene TRBV3-1 (or the pseudogene TRBV3-2) combines with J gene TRBJ2-5, with 7 bases lining up with TRBD1. CDR1 and CDR2 (germline): LGHDT, YNNKEL (reference sequence). There are 14 residues in the CDR3. V dropped 3 bases and J dropped 4; count of bases not matched to a gene: 5. The CDR3 bases are TGTGCCAGCAGCCACACAGGGGTAATAGAGACCCAGTACTTC. This sequence encodes CASSHTGVIETQYF.

The V call is TRBV11-2, the J call TRBJ1-3; D is unclear. Trimming took off 4 bases at V and 4 bases at J, with 20 bases between the two ends. The length of the CDR3 is 17 residues. In germline, CDR1 is SGHAT, CDR2 FQNNGV. CDR3 in amino acids: CASSSIRRESAGNTIYF. In nucleotides, the CDR3 is TGTGCCAGCAGCTCCATTCGGCGGGAGTCGGCGGGAAACACCATATATTTT.

This chain links TRBV19 with TRBJ2-1; 11 bases line up with TRBD1. The CDR3 runs 15 residues. Trimming cost V 8 bases and J 0 bases; bases outside gene matches: 3. Germline CDR1 reads LNHDA; CDR2 reads SQIVND (reference sequence). The DNA for the CDR3 is TGTGCCAGTCGGACAGGGGGCAGCTCCTACAATGAGCAGTTCTTC. Its translation is CASRTGGSSYNEQFF.

The V and J genes are TRBV6-5 and TRBJ2-2; 8 nucleotides agree with TRBD1. Germline V gene data show CDR1 as MNHEY and CDR2 as SVGAGI. CDR3 length: 13 residues. The J segment lost 9 bases and the V segment lost 6 bases, leaving 6 bases of the junction unmatched. CDR3 sequence (DNA): TGTGCCAGCAGGGAGGACAGGGCGAGGGAGCTGTTTTTT. The encoded protein is CASREDRARELFF.

The chain has TRBV10-1 and TRBJ2-2; TRBD2 matches 7 bases. Per the germline V gene, CDR1 is WNHNN and CDR2 is SYGVQD (reference sequence). With 10 bases clipped from V and 1 base from J, the junction kept 0 bases outside the gene matches. CDR3 length equals 12 residues. In DNA, the CDR3 is TGCGCCACGGGAGGGAACACCGGGGAGCTGTTTTTT. Protein product: CATGGNTGELFF.

This clone was detected only a few times. The gene calls are TRBV5-1 and TRBJ2-2; tentatively, D is TRBD1 (8 bases). The CDR3 covers 18 residues. V was cut by 0 bases and J by 1 base, with 16 bases left in between. The V gene's germline CDR1 is SGHRS and CDR2 YFSETQ. CDR3 amino acids: CASSLGTGSGVNTGELFF. The CDR3, as DNA: TGCGCCAGCAGCTTGGGGACAGGGAGCGGGGTGAACACCGGGGAGCTGTTTTTT.

CDR3 amino acids: CASSFGQPGNSPLHF. The CDR3 DNA follows: TGTGCCAGCAGCTTTGGACAGCCGGGGAATTCACCCCTCCACTTT. The chain employs TRBV5-4 and TRBJ1-6, with D perhaps matching TRBD1 (6 bases). The CDR3 sequence is 15 residues long. Trimming pared 2 bases from V and 7 bases from J, leaving 13 bases between. Per the germline V gene, CDR1 is SGHNT and CDR2 is YYREEE (reference sequence).

V and J are TRBV5-5 and TRBJ1-1; perhaps TRBD1 as D (5 bases). The CDR3 length is 16 residues. Looked up from germline, CDR1 is SGHKS and CDR2 is YYEKEE (reference sequence). V shed 2 bases and J shed 3 bases, with 17 bases lying between them. CDR3 bases: TGTGCCAGCAGCTTAATATTCAGGGAAGGGGACACTGAAGCTTTCTTT. This gives the protein CASSLIFREGDTEAFF.

The chain joins TRBV5-6 to TRBJ2-6; D may be TRBD2 (5 bases). Germline lookup yields CDR1 SGHDT and CDR2 YYEEEE. The CDR3 has 15 residues. Trimming cost V 0 bases and J 4 bases, with 8 bases left between them. The CDR3 sequence is CASSLEGAGANVLTF. Here the CDR3 DNA reads TGTGCCAGCAGCTTGGAGGGAGCAGGGGCCAACGTCCTGACTTTC. The variable domain in full, completed from reference TRBV5-6 and TRBJ2-6, reads DAGVTQSPTHLIKTRGQQVTLRCSPKSGHDTVSWYQQALGQGPQFIFQYYEEEERQRGNFPDRFSGHQFPNYSSELNVNALLLGDSALYLCASSLEGAGANVLTFGAGSRLTVL.

The chain is built from TRBV7-3 and TRBJ1-2, with TRBD1 matching 10 bases. CDR3 length: 16 amino acids. After removal of 5 bases from V and 2 bases from J, the junction contained 8 bases not matched to a gene. Per the germline V gene, CDR1 is SGHTA and CDR2 is FQGTGA. In nucleotides, the CDR3 is TGTGCCAGCAGCCCCTCCGGGGGACAGGGGAACTATGGCTACACCTTC. It specifies CASSPSGGQGNYGYTF.

The chain has TRBV11-2 and TRBJ1-4; 7 nucleotides match TRBD1. The germline gives CDR1 SGHAT, CDR2 FQNNGV. Trimming at V came to 1 base and at J to 7 bases, leaving 12 bases not matched to a gene. The CDR3 contains 17 residues. CDR3 in DNA: TGTGCCAGCAGCTTAGGGCCCCCGGGGACAGCAAGTGAAAAACTGTTTTTT. This sequence encodes CASSLGPPGTASEKLFF.

This chain uses TRBV10-3 with TRBJ2-3, with 10 bases that match TRBD1. The CDR3 spans 15 residues. Germline V gene lookup returns CDR1 ENHRY and CDR2 SYGVKD. V lost 6 bases and J lost 0; bases outside the gene matches: 3. The CDR3 reads CAIRDRGMSTDTQYF. The DNA of the CDR3 is TGTGCCATCAGGGACAGGGGGATGAGCACAGATACGCAGTATTTT.

The rearrangement uses TRBV27 and TRBJ2-1; 10 bases are a match to TRBD2. This CDR3 contains 16 residues. Germline loops: CDR1 MNHEY, CDR2 SMNVEV (reference sequence). V lost 5 bases to trimming and J lost 3 bases; unmatched junction nucleotides: 7. The CDR3 region has the DNA TGTGCCAGCAGTCCCGCATCTAGCGGGAGCTACAATGAGCAGTTCTTC. It is translated as CASSPASSGSYNEQFF.

This clone was seen a handful of times. This chain uses TRBV6-1 with TRBJ1-1; D might be TRBD1 (6 bases). Germline V gene lookup returns CDR1 MNHNS and CDR2 SASEGT. The CDR3 is 16 residues long. Trimming shortened V by 7 bases and J by 5 bases, and 23 bases separated the two germline ends. CDR3 region: CASIGASGVQRTEAFF. The CDR3 DNA reads TGTGCCAGCATTGGAGCCTCAGGGGTTCAGAGAACTGAAGCTTTCTTT.

The chain combines TRBV27 with TRBJ2-1; 7 bases agree with TRBD2. J gave up 0 bases and V 5 bases, and 7 bases lay outside the gene matches. Germline CDR1 MNHEY, CDR2 SMNVEV (reference sequence). There are 16 residues in the CDR3. CDR3 nucleotide sequence: TGTGCCAGCAGTCCAGGGAGGGGCCACTCCTACAATGAGCAGTTCTTC. It codes for CASSPGRGHSYNEQFF.

This clone turned up a few times. The rearrangement links TRBV6-5 to TRBJ1-5, with 10 bases identical to TRBD1. CDR1 is MNHEY, CDR2 SVGAGI, per germline. The CDR3 has 15 residues. The trim removed 5 bases at V and 5 bases at J, leaving 6 bases unmatched. CDR3: CASSPTGTGDQPQHF. CDR3 DNA sequence: TGTGCCAGCAGTCCAACCGGGACAGGGGATCAGCCCCAGCATTTT.

The gene calls are TRBV15 and TRBJ2-7; 9 bases line up with TRBD1. The CDR3 consists of 15 residues. V lost 5 bases and J lost 1; bases outside the gene matches: 6. Germline V gene lookup returns CDR1 LNHNV and CDR2 YYDKDF (reference sequence). CDR3 in amino acids: CATSGGTGNSYEQYF. CDR3 coding DNA: TGTGCCACCAGCGGTGGGACAGGGAATTCCTACGAGCAGTACTTC.

The genes are TRBV10-2 and TRBJ1-3; D uncertain. The V gene lost 4 bases and the J gene lost 8 bases, with 9 bases spanning the gap. CDR1 is WSHSY and CDR2 is SAAADI in the germline V gene. The CDR3 covers 12 residues. This CDR3 reads CASSVGVDTIYF. The CDR3, as DNA: TGCGCCAGCAGTGTCGGGGTAGACACCATATATTTT.

The DNA for the CDR3 is TGCGCCAGCAGCTTCGGACAGGGGGCTAACTATGGCTACACCTTC. Its protein is CASSFGQGANYGYTF. This chain connects TRBV5-1 to TRBJ1-2, with 10 nucleotides matching TRBD1. Germline CDR1 SGHRS, CDR2 YFSETQ. V trimming: 2 bases; J trimming: 0 bases; junction bases outside the gene matches: 1. The CDR3 runs 15 residues.

The chain links TRBV7-7 to TRBJ2-1; TRBD2 aligns across 11 bases. Per germline, CDR1 SSHAT and CDR2 FNYEAQ (reference sequence). The CDR3 consists of 15 residues. V was clipped by 4 bases and J by 8 bases; unmatched bases: 7. This CDR3 reads CASSYSGGAFDEQFF. DNA for the CDR3: TGTGCCAGCAGCTATAGCGGGGGGGCCTTCGATGAGCAGTTCTTC.

This chain connects TRBV19 to TRBJ1-2, with a weak D call TRBD1 (5 bases). The V end was cut by 6 bases, the J end by 0 bases, with 11 bases between. This CDR3 is built from 14 residues. Per the germline V gene, CDR1 is LNHDA and CDR2 is SQIVND (reference sequence). Here the CDR3 DNA reads TGTGCCAGTAGCAGACAGACTTCTAACTATGGCTACACCTTC. Amino acids: CASSRQTSNYGYTF.